The 17 T cell receptor beta chains below all came from one sample that was sequenced in a study of blood T cells in healthy people across ages (dated by TCRdb to 2015 to 2017). Receptors were amplified or captured by 5' RACE. The sequencing machine was an Illumina HiSeq 2500. A second PCR of about 6 to 11 cycles was run with a J-beta primer mix and a sample-barcoded 5' primer. Clones were called with MiXCR by TCRdb after fastp trimmed the public reads at Q25, and only in-frame beta chains were retained. Records with the same CDR3 protein are collapsed into one entry carrying the most frequent genes and DNA. In this sample the table shows roughly 800,000 distinct CDR3 sequences, 20% to 25% of which occur a single time. The top ten constitute 9.4% of the sample. The same sample was also studied in work on T cells of mothers and their children.

The sample was blood. The receptors derive from a boy younger than 18 in good health.

This clonotype was seen only a few times. The chain couples TRBV4-3 to TRBJ2-1; perhaps TRBD1 as D (6 bases). Trimming removed 3 bases at V and 4 bases at J, with 13 bases between. CDR3 length: 15 residues. The germline CDR1 and CDR2 sequences are LGHNA and YSLEER. For the CDR3, the DNA is TGCGCCAGCAGCCATGGGACATGGGAATACAATGAGCAGTTCTTC. This codes for CASSHGTWEYNEQFF.

A few counts support this clonotype. J is TRBJ2-7 and V is TRBV28; D call uncertain. From germline, CDR1 is MDHEN and CDR2 SYDVKM. CDR3 length: 13 residues. The V end lost 2 bases, the J end lost 3 bases, and 8 bases lay between the germline ends. The DNA for the CDR3 is TGTGCCAGCAGTTTACTGACAATCTACGAGCAGTACTTC. The encoded protein is CASSLLTIYEQYF.

Only a few counts were recorded for this clonotype. The chain carries TRBV27 and TRBJ1-2, with 8 bases matching TRBD1. The CDR3 is 17 residues long. V shed 0 bases, J shed 3 bases, and the junction held 9 bases outside the gene matches. The germline V gene encodes CDR1 MNHEY and CDR2 SMNVEV (reference sequence). The CDR3 coding sequence is TGTGCCAGCAGTTTATCAAGGCTAACAGGGGGAGACTATGGCTACACCTTC. Translation gives CASSLSRLTGGDYGYTF.

This clonotype was seen a few times. This chain uses TRBV24-1 with TRBJ2-1; TRBD1 matches at 7 bases. This CDR3 region has 18 residues. CDR1 KGHDR and CDR2 SFDVKD come from the germline V gene. J lost 0 bases, V lost 6 bases, and 13 bases had no gene match. CDR3 bases: TGTGCCACCAGTTCATCGGTCGGTGGGACAGCCTCCTACAATGAGCAGTTCTTC. Translation gives CATSSSVGGTASYNEQFF.

This clonotype turned up a few times. The chain links TRBV10-3 to TRBJ2-5; 13 bases agree with TRBD2. The CDR3 is 17 amino acids. Germline V gene lookup returns CDR1 ENHRY and CDR2 SYGVKD. The J segment lost 5 bases and the V segment lost 2 bases, leaving 8 bases of the junction unmatched. The chain's CDR3 is CAISEAAGTSGIETQYF. CDR3 coding DNA: TGTGCCATCAGTGAGGCAGCCGGGACTAGCGGGATTGAGACCCAGTACTTC.

The chain employs TRBV7-2 and TRBJ2-7, with a tentative D call TRBD1 (6 bases). From germline, CDR1 is SGHTA and CDR2 FQGNSA. The CDR3 has 15 residues. Between the trimmed V and J ends, which lost 3 bases and 2 bases, there was a span of 14 bases. Here the CDR3 reads CASSFGLGQTYEQYF. In DNA form, the CDR3 reads TGTGCCAGCAGCTTCGGGTTAGGACAGACCTACGAGCAGTACTTC.

This clonotype was picked up a small number of times. The gene calls are TRBV12-5 and TRBJ2-3; D ambiguous. V lost 6 bases and J lost 2, with 21 bases in between. Germline V gives CDR1 LGHNT, CDR2 FRNRAP. The CDR3 runs to 17 residues. CDR3 sequence reads: CASGFVWESLITDTQYF. CDR3 DNA: TGTGCTAGTGGCTTCGTCTGGGAAAGCCTTATCACAGATACGCAGTATTTT.

This clonotype has a handful of counts. The DNA of the CDR3 is TGTGCCAGCAGGGCGGGGGGGCACAAAGGCTACGAGCAGTACTTC. Protein sequence: CASRAGGHKGYEQYF. The chain joins TRBV28 to TRBJ2-7, with TRBD2 matching over 9 bases. The germline V gene encodes CDR1 MDHEN and CDR2 SYDVKM. Trimming cost V 6 bases and J 3 bases; bases outside gene matches: 9. This CDR3 comprises 15 residues.

The sample holds a few counts of this clonotype. CDR3 in DNA: TGCGCCAGCAGCCAAGACCGCCTCTTAACAGATACGCAGTATTTT. This translates into CASSQDRLLTDTQYF. The V call is TRBV4-3, the J call TRBJ2-3; D gene unclear. The germline gives CDR1 LGHNA, CDR2 YSLEER. The CDR3 extends over 15 amino acids. Between the trimmed V and J ends, which lost 0 bases and 3 bases, there was a span of 10 bases.

J is TRBJ2-5 and V is TRBV28, with 8 bases identical to TRBD1. The germline gives CDR1 MDHEN, CDR2 SYDVKM. This CDR3 has 15 residues. V was clipped by 3 bases and J by 3 bases; unmatched bases: 6. DNA of the CDR3: TGTGCCAGCAGTTTCCCCCCGACAGGGGAAGAGACCCAGTACTTC. This sequence encodes CASSFPPTGEETQYF.

This clonotype was observed a few times. The chain recombines TRBV4-1 with TRBJ2-5; D is uncertain. CDR1 and CDR2 from the germline V gene are MGHRA and YSYEKL. The CDR3 extends over 16 amino acids. V was clipped by 0 bases and J by 5 bases, with 16 bases between them. In nucleotides, the CDR3 is TGCGCCAGCAGCCAAGATCTAGGGCAGAGAGGCGAGACCCAGTACTTC. Encoded protein: CASSQDLGQRGETQYF.

The chain couples TRBV7-9 to TRBJ2-4, with 9 nucleotides matching TRBD2. The V and J ends lost 3 bases and 8 bases, in that order; junction bases with no gene match: 11. This CDR3 comprises 16 residues. CDR1 and CDR2 (germline): SEHNR, FQNEAQ (reference sequence). In nucleotides, the CDR3 is TGTGCCAGCAGCTTCGCTAGCGGGACCGCAAATGACATTCAGTACTTC. This gives the protein CASSFASGTANDIQYF. Together with reference TRBV7-9 and TRBJ2-4, the CDR3 gives the full variable domain: DTGVSQNPRHKITKRGQNVTFRCDPISEHNRLYWYRQTLGQGPEFLTYFQNEAQLEKSRLLSDRFSAERPKGSFSTLEIQRTEQGDSAMYLCASSFASGTANDIQYFGAGTRLSVL.

The V call is TRBV29-1, the J call TRBJ1-2; D gene ambiguous. CDR1 and CDR2 from the germline V gene are SQVTM and ANQGSEA. This CDR3 comprises 12 residues. In DNA, the CDR3 is TGCAGTGTGGAAGACGATAACTATGGCTACACCTTC. It encodes CSVEDDNYGYTF.

This rearrangement joins TRBV4-3 to TRBJ2-3; D uncertain. Deletions cut 0 bases from V and 4 bases from J, with 11 bases between. This CDR3 region has 15 residues. CDR1 LGHNA and CDR2 YSLEER come from the germline V gene. The CDR3, as DNA: TGCGCCAGCAGCCAAGAGGGCCGGGCCTCAGATACGCAGTATTTT. It yields the protein CASSQEGRASDTQYF.

This clonotype was recorded a few times. The chain links TRBV29-1 to TRBJ2-1, with 7 bases identical to TRBD1. V dropped 0 bases and J dropped 0; count of bases not matched to a gene: 11. Germline assignment: CDR1 SQVTM and CDR2 ANQGSEA. The CDR3 length is 18 residues. The CDR3 nucleotides read TGCAGCGTTGAAGATCGGAGAGGGGGCGATATCTCCTACAATGAGCAGTTCTTC. The encoded protein is CSVEDRRGGDISYNEQFF.

This clonotype was seen only a few times. The rearrangement uses TRBV9 and TRBJ2-3, with D unresolved. This CDR3 contains 15 residues. Trimming removed 0 bases at V and 2 bases at J, with 10 bases between. Germline assignment: CDR1 SGDLS and CDR2 YYNGEE. In DNA form, the CDR3 reads TGTGCCAGCAGCGTAGGTCATGTCCTCACAGATACGCAGTATTTT. Amino acid sequence: CASSVGHVLTDTQYF.

This clonotype was recorded a few times. The V call is TRBV4-1, the J call TRBJ2-1; D gene unclear. The CDR3 is 15 amino acids. The germline V gene has CDR1 MGHRA and CDR2 YSYEKL. Deletions cut 0 bases from V and 0 bases from J, with 6 bases between. The CDR3 DNA sequence: TGCGCCAGCAGCCAAGAGACCAGCTCCTACAATGAGCAGTTCTTC. Protein: CASSQETSSYNEQFF.